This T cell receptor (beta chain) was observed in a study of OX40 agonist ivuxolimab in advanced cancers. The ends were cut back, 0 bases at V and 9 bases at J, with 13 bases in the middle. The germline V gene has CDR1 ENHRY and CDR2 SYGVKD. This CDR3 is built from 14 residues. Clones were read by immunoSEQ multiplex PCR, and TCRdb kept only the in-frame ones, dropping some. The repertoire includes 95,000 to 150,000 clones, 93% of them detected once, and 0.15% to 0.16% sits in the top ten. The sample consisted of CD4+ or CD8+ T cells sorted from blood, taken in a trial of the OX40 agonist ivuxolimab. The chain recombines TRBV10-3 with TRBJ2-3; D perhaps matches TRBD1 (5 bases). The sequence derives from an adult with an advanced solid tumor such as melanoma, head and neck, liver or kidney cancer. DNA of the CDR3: TGTGCCATCAGTGAGTCTGGGGCCCACACAACGCAGTATTTT. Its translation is CAISESGAHTTQYF.